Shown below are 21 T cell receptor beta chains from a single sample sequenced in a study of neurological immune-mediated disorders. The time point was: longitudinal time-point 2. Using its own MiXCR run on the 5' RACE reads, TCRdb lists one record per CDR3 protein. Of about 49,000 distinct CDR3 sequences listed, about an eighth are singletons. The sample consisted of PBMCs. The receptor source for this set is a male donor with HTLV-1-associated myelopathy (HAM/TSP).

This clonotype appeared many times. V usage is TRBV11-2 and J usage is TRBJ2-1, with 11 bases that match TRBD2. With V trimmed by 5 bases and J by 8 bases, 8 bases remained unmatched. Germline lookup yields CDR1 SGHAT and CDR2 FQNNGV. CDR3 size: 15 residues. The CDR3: CASSPQLAGVDEQFF. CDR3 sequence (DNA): TGTGCCAGCAGCCCCCAACTAGCGGGGGTGGATGAGCAGTTCTTC.

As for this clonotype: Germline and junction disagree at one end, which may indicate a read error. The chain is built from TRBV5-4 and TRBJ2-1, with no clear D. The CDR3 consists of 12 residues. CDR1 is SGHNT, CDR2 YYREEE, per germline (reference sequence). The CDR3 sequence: CASSLDGYELFF. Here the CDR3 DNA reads TGTGCCAGCAGCTTGGATGGCTACGAGCTGTTCTTC.

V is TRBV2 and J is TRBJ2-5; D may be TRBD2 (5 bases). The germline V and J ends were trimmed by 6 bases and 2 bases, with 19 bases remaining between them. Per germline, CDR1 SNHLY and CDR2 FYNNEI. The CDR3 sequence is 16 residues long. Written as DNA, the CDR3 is TGTGCCAGCAGGGAGGAGGAGGTGTCGGGGCAAGAGACCCAGTACTTC. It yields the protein CASREEEVSGQETQYF.

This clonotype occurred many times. CDR3 residues: CASSLLPGLLKPSGANVLTF. In DNA form, the CDR3 reads TGTGCCAGCAGCTTACTTCCGGGACTACTAAAACCCTCTGGGGCCAACGTCCTGACTTTC. The genes are TRBV7-9 and TRBJ2-6; the match to TRBD2 covers 7 bases. V lost 2 bases, J lost 0 bases, and 13 bases stayed unmatched. Germline V lookup: CDR1 SEHNR, CDR2 FQNEAQ (reference sequence). The CDR3 sequence is 20 residues long.

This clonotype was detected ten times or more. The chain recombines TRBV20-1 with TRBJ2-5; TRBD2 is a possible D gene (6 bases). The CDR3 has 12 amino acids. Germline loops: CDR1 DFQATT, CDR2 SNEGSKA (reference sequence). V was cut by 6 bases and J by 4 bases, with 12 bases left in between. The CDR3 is CSARLGAETQYF. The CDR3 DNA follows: TGCAGTGCCAGACTAGGGGCAGAGACCCAGTACTTC.

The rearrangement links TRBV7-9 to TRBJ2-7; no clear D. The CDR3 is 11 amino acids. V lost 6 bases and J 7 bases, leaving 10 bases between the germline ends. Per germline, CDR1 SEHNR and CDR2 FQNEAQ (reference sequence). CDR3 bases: TGTGCCAGCAGTGTGGTTCAAGAGCAGTACTTC. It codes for CASSVVQEQYF.

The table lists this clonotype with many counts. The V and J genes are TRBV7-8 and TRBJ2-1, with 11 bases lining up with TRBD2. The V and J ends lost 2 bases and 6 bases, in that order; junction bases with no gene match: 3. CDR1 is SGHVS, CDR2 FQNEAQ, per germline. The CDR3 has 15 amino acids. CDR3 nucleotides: TGTGCCAGCAGCTTATTACTAGCGGGGGCCAATGAGCAGTTCTTC. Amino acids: CASSLLLAGANEQFF. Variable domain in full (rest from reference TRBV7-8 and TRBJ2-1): GAGVSQSPRYKVAKRGQDVALRCDPISGHVSLFWYQQALGQGPEFLTYFQNEAQLDKSGLPSDRFFAERPEGSVSTLKIQRTQQEDSAVYLCASSLLLAGANEQFFGPGTRLTVL.

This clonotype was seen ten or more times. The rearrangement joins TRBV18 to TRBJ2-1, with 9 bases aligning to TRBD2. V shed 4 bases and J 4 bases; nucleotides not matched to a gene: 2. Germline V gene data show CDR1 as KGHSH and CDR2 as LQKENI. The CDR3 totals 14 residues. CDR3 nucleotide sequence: TGTGCCAGCTCACGAAGCGGGGGGTACAATGAGCAGTTCTTC. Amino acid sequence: CASSRSGGYNEQFF.

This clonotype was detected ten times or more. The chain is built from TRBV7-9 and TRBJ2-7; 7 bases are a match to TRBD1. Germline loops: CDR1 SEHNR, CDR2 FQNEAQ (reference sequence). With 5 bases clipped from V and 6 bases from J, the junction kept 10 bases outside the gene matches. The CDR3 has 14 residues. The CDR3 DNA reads TGTGCCAGCAGCCCACAGACAGGGACGAGCGAGCAGTACTTC. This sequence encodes CASSPQTGTSEQYF.

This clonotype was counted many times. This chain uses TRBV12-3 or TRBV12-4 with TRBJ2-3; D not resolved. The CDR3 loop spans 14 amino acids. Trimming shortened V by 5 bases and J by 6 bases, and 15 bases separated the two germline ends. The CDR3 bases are TGTGCCAGCAGTATCAGCCAGGCGTCGGATACGCAGTATTTT. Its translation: CASSISQASDTQYF.

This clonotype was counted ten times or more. The chain's CDR3 is CASMPRDRGWAFF. CDR3 DNA sequence: TGTGCCAGCATGCCGCGGGACAGGGGATGGGCTTTCTTT. The V gene is TRBV7-9, the J gene TRBJ1-1; TRBD1 aligns across 10 bases. In germline, CDR1 is SEHNR, CDR2 FQNEAQ (reference sequence). J was trimmed by 11 bases and V by 7 bases; bases with no gene match: 10. The CDR3 sequence is 13 residues long.

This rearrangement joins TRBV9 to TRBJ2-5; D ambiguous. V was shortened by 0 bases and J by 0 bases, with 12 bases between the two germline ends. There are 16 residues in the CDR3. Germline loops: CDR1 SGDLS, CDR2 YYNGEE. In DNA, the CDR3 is TGTGCCAGCAGCGTAGCTTCTGGGGTGTACCAAGAGACCCAGTACTTC. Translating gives CASSVASGVYQETQYF.

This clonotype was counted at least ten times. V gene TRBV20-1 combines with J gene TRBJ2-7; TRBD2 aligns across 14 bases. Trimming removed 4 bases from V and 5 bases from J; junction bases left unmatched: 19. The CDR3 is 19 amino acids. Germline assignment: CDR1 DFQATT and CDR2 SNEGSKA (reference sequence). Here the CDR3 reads CSAIKDRTSGGLIHHEQYF. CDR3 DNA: TGCAGTGCTATCAAAGACCGGACTAGCGGGGGGCTAATCCACCACGAGCAGTACTTC.

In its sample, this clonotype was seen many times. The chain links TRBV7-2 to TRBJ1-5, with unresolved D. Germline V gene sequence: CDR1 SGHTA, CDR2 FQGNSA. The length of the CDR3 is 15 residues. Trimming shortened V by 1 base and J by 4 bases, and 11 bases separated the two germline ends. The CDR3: CASSLEVTPNQPQHF. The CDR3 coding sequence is TGTGCCAGCAGCTTAGAGGTGACACCTAATCAGCCCCAGCATTTT.

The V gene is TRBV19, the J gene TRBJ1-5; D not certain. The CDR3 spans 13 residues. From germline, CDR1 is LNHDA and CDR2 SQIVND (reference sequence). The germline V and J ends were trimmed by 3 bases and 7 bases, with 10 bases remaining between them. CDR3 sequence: CASSISAGQPQHF. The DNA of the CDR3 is TGTGCCAGTAGTATTAGTGCGGGCCAGCCCCAGCATTTT.

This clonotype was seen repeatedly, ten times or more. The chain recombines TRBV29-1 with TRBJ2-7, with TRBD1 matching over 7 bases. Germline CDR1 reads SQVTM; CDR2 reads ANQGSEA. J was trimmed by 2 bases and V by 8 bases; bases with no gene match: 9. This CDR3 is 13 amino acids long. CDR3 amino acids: CSTKGGPTYEQYF. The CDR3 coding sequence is TGCAGCACCAAAGGGGGCCCCACCTACGAGCAGTACTTC.

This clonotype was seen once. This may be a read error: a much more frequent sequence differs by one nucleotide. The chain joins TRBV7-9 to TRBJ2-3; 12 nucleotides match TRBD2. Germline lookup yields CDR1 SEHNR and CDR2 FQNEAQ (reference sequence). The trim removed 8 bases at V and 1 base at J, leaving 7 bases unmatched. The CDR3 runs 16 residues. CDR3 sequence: CASGVRLAGGTDTQYF. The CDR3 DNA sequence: TGTGCCAGCGGCGTTCGACTAGCGGGGGGCACAGATACGCAGTATTTT.

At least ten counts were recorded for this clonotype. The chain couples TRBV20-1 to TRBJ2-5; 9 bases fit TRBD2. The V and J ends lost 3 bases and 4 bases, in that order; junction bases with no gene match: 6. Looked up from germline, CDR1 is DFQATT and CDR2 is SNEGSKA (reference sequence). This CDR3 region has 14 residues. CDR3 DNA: TGCAGTGCTAGGCGGGGACTAGCAGGAGAGACCCAGTACTTC. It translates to CSARRGLAGETQYF.

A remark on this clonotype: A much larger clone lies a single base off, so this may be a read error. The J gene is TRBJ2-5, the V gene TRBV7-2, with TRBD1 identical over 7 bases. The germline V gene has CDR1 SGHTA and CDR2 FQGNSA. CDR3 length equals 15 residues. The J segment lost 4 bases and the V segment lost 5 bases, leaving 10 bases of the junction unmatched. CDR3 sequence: CASSAGQVLGETQYF. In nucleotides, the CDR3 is TGTGCCAGCAGCGCCGGACAGGTGTTGGGAGAGACCCAGTACTTC.

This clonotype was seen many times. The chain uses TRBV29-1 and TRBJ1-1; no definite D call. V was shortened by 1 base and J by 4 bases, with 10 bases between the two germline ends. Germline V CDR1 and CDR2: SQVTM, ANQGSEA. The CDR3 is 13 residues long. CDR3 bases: TGCAGCGTTGAAGGGGCGATGGGCACTGAAGCTTTCTTT. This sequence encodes CSVEGAMGTEAFF.

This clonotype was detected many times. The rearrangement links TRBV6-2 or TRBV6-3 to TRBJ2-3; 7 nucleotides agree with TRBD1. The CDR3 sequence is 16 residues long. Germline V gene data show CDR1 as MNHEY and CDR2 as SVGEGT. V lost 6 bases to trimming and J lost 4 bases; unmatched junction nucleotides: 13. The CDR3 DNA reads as TGTGCCAGCAGCCCCGACACAGGGGTCAGGGCAGATACGCAGTATTTT. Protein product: CASSPDTGVRADTQYF.